What follows is one T cell receptor beta chain and its context. The data were obtained in a study of blood T cell repertoires in COVID-19. Study summary: The United States, Italy and Spain supplied acute and convalescent COVID-19 samples. Sources were T cells, B-cell-depleted T cells, or PBMCs; the material itself was cDNA or gDNA.

Generated by immunoSEQ multiplex PCR, the TCRdb table keeps only in-frame clones and is missing some. The sample carries around 180,000 clones, approximately 84% recorded once. The V gene's germline CDR1 is SQVTM and CDR2 ANQGSEA. V shed 1 base and J shed 4 bases, with 13 bases lying between them. The CDR3 runs to 14 residues. This chain uses TRBV29-1 with TRBJ1-2, with a weak D call TRBD1 (5 bases). This TCR was recovered from a human donor in a cohort sampled during active COVID-19. Sequenced input: peripheral blood. The CDR3 here is CSVEVQTEGYGYTF. For the CDR3, the DNA is TGCAGCGTTGAAGTTCAGACAGAAGGCTATGGCTACACCTTC.